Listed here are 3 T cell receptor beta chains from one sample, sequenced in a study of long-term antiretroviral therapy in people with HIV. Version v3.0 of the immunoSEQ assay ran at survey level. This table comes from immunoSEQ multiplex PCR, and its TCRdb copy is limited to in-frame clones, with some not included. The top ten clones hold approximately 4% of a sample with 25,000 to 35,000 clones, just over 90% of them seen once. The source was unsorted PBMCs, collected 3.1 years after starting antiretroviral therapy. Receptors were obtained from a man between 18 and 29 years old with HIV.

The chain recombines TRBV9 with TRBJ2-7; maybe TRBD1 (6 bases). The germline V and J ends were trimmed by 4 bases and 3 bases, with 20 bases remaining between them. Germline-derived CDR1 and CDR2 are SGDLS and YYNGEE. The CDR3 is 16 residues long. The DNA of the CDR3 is TGTGCCAGCAGCCCCCGGTCCGGGGACACCGTCTACGAGCAGTACTTC. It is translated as CASSPRSGDTVYEQYF.

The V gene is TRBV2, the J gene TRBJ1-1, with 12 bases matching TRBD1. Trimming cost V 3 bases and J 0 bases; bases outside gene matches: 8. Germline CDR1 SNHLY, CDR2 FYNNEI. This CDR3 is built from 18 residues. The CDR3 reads CASSERSGTGGMNTEAFF. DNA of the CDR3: TGTGCCAGCAGTGAGAGATCGGGGACAGGGGGCATGAACACTGAAGCTTTCTTT.

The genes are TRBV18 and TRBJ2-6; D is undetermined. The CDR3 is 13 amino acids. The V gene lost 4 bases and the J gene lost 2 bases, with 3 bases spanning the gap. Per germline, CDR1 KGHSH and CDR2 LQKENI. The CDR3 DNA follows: TGTGCCAGCTCACAGACTGGGGCCAACGTCCTGACTTTC. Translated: CASSQTGANVLTF.